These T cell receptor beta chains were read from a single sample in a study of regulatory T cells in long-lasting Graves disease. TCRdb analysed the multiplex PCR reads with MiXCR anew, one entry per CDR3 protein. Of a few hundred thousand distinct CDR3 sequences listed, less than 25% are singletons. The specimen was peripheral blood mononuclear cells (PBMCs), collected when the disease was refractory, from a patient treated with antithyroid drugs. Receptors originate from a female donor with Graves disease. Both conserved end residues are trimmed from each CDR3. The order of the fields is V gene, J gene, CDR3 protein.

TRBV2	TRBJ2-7	ASSLQGAKNEQY
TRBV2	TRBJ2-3	ASTPPSERVTDTQY
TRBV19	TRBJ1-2	ASSSRTDRGHGYT
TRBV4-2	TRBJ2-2	ASSQGFATGELF
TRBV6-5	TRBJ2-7	ASSYIFRKGDYEQY
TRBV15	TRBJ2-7	ATSRGVTGTTSYEQY
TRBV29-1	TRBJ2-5	SVNGGETQY
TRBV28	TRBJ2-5	ASRTGDRVVTETQY
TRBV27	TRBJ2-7	ASSLSPAGGRYDEQY
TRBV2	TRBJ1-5	ASSEEAGVGQPQH
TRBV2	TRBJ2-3	ASSGRLAGHTDTQY
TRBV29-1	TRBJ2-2	SVGTGNTGELF
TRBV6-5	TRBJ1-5	ASSYIQGAEIRRNQPQH
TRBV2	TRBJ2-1	ASSERGNEQF
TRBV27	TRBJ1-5	ASSPHQPQH
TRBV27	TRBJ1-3	ASSPDRNSGNTIY
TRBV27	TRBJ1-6	ASRGGQEKIYNSPLH
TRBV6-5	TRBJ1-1	ASSYSGGPSEAF
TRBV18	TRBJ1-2	ASSPKGNGYT
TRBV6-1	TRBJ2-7	ASRGGIEQY
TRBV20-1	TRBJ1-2	SAAPIGANYGYT
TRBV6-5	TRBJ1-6	ASSSTGGTASNSPLH
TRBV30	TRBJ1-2	AWSVRRGVNYGYT
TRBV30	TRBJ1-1	AWIRRGGGITEAF
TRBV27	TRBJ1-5	ASALGSGARQPQH
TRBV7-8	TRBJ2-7	ASSLDAVRGIAYEQY
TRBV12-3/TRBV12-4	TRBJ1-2	ASSQTGRYGYT
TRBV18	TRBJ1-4	ASSPRLETNEKLF
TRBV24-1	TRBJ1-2	ATSDFPGSYT
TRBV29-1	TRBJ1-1	SVVGLVMNTEAF
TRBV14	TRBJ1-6	ASSHNFNSPLH
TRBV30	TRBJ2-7	AWSVGPGAHEQY
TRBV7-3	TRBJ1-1	ATALTQSTEAF
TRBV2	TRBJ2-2	ASSEPALTDREVYTGELF
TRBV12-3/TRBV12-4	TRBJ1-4	ASSAGRTGNEKLF
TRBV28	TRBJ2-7	ASSLKSREQY